The TCR beta chain described here comes from a study of T cell repertoires in cytomegalovirus infection. For this clonotype: Its antigen is as yet unknown.

Study-level results: The ex vivo response showed dominance by HLA-C-restricted CMV-specific TCR beta clonotypes.

Per germline, CDR1 SGHTA and CDR2 FQGNSA. This CDR3 comprises 16 residues. V was cut by 1 base and J by 7 bases, with 18 bases left in between. TCRdb passed the reads through MiXCR, listing each CDR3 protein once. The repertoire consists of some 480,000 distinct CDR3 sequences, with about 33% occurring once and the leading ten covering roughly 16%. Sequences were derived from cultured PBMCs, sampled from culture after CMV antigen stimulation. This chain connects TRBV7-2 to TRBJ2-3; TRBD1 might be the D (5 bases). The sequence came from a human donor in good health (CMV status not recorded). Some clones in this sample may be carry-over from other donors' samples. The CDR3 protein is CASSLERTTPGNTQYF. The CDR3 DNA reads as TGTGCCAGCAGCTTAGAGAGAACGACCCCAGGGAATACGCAGTATTTT.